This note documents a single T cell receptor beta chain sequence. Antigen specificity is unknown. Deletions cut 2 bases from V and 0 bases from J, with 8 bases between. Germline values: CDR1 SGHRS, CDR2 YFSETQ. This CDR3 spans 14 amino acids. The data were taken from a study of OX40 agonist ivuxolimab in advanced cancers. Whole-study context: The dose-escalation cohort was over 65% male, with a mean age of approximately 61 years, ranging about 23 to 79. Checkpoint inhibitors had been given previously to under 50% of patients. Patients achieving partial responses numbered three: one hepatocellular carcinoma case and two cutaneous melanoma cases.

Study-level findings and limits: Relative to CD4+, CD8+ T cells held more expanded clones on average.

Sequencing was performed with immunoSEQ multiplex PCR; in TCRdb, only in-frame clones are kept and a portion is missing. The table lists about 71,000 clones, about nine tenths of them singletons. The sequenced sample was CD4+ or CD8+ T cells sorted from blood, obtained in a trial of the OX40 agonist ivuxolimab. The chain joins TRBV5-1 to TRBJ1-2; D may be TRBD1 (5 bases). The TCR comes from an adult with an advanced solid tumor such as melanoma, head and neck, liver or kidney cancer. CDR3 sequence: CASSFREPNYGYTF. The DNA of the CDR3 is TGCGCCAGCAGCTTCAGGGAGCCTAACTATGGCTACACCTTC.